This T cell receptor (beta chain) emerged from a study of vaccination effects on CD4 cells after COVID-19. This clone was found a few times. Its antigen is as yet unknown. Expansion with viral peptide pools was applied to antigen-specific CD4+ T cells by the ViraFEST assay prior to sequencing. Culture proceeded for nine to ten days, and CD4+ T cells were then isolated. Two-dose BNT162b2 or mRNA-1273 vaccination was given to participants. Having tested negative for nucleocapsid antibodies, the vaccine recipients showed no prior SARS-CoV-2 infection. IL-2 medium took the place of half the medium on both days 3 and 7. Study-wide results and limits: Healthy vaccine recipients' vaccine-induced clones were almost all SARS-CoV-2 mono-reactive. The study enrolled few convalescent patients and sampled no early post-infection timepoints.

This CDR3 is built from 13 residues. The ends were cut back, 2 bases at V and 4 bases at J, with 8 bases in the middle. Germline V gene sequence: CDR1 SGHTA, CDR2 FQGNSA. Produced via immunoSEQ multiplex PCR; TCRdb's table is partial and in-frame only. The table has more than 20,000 clones, about 79% seen once. Material: CD4+ T cells from PBMCs cultured with SARS-CoV-2 spike peptides, obtained after COVID-19 vaccination. The chain is built from TRBV7-2 and TRBJ1-1, with D tentatively TRBD1 (5 bases). This TCR came from a human donor who received a COVID-19 vaccine. Some clones in this sample may be carry-over from other donors' samples. CDR3 sequence (DNA): TGTGCCAGCAGCTTAACCGGGGGCACTGAAGCTTTCTTT. Amino acid sequence: CASSLTGGTEAFF. The whole variable domain, filled in from reference TRBV7-2 and TRBJ1-1, reads GAGVSQSPSNKVTEKGKDVELRCDPISGHTALYWYRQSLGQGLEFLIYFQGNSAPDKSGLPSDRFSAERTGGSVSTLTIQRTQQEDSAVYLCASSLTGGTEAFFGQGTRLTVV.